Listed here is a single T cell receptor beta chain. This clonotype was seen a handful of times. Its antigen is unknown. Within one base of it there is no much larger clone, and no base qualities were kept. The library was prepared using 5' RACE. Sequenced using a NextSeq 500. Unique molecular identifiers were attached to individual cDNA molecules in the TCR library protocol so that sequencing error and PCR bias could be corrected. Both TCR alpha and beta chains were sequenced, and tight co-correlation was observed between alpha and beta sequence abundances in each sample. The original pipeline was this. Decombinator V4 was used to annotate the V gene, J gene and CDR3 of the TCR sequences. Expanded TCRs were defined as changing significantly between any two time points under a Poisson model with p below 0.0001. TCR abundances were normalised to the total number of TCRs sequenced per sample and were expressed as counts per million. MAIT TCRs were defined by TRAV1-2 paired with TRAJ12, TRAJ20 or TRAJ33, and iNKT TCRs by TRAV10 paired with TRAJ18. A search of VDJdb, accessed on 1 November 2021, was run for TCRs annotated to CMV, EBV and SARS-CoV-2, with TCRs annotated for multiple antigens excluded. The raw public data were reprocessed by TCRdb itself: fastp quality trimming at Q25, MiXCR clonotype calling, in-frame beta chains only. Merged by CDR3 protein, the rows form single entries marked with the most common genes and DNA. For this entry, the V and J calls and clone size follow TCRdb and not the study's own pipeline. The sample table shows about 76,000 distinct CDR3 sequences, and around a sixth are seen once. The ten top clones hold approximately 12% of the sample.

This entry is derived from a study of early T cells in non-severe SARS-CoV-2 infection (dated by TCRdb to 2020 to 2023). The study in broad terms: TCR sequencing used bulk RNA from unsorted whole blood, so alpha and beta chains could not be paired. Results the study describes overall, beyond this receptor: VDJdb matching was skewed toward anti-spike CD8 responses and likely underestimated virus-specific expansions, missing private and CD4 specificities.

As encoded in the germline V gene, CDR1 is SGDLS while CDR2 is YYNGEE. At the junction V is shortened by 2 bases and J by 0 bases, with 18 bases in between. The CDR3 measures 19 amino acids from cysteine to phenylalanine. Only the CDR3 DNA is retained, 57 bases long and in frame from the first base. A case-control design nested within a healthcare worker cohort in London, UK, was used, with weekly nasopharyngeal swab PCR tests and blood sampling performed. Healthcare workers were enrolled in the week of the UK lockdown, from 23 to 31 March 2020, and were followed every week for up to roughly 15 weeks.

The sequence joins TRBV9 to TRBJ2-6, with the D gene too uncertain to name. The clonotype was recovered from an adult who was a healthcare worker with PCR-confirmed SARS-CoV-2 infection or an uninfected control (not recorded which). The sample taken for sequencing was whole blood. The DNA reads TGTGCCAGCAGCGTGGCCGCGGAGCCGGGTCCCTCTGGGGCCAACGTCCTGACTTTC. It codes for CASSVAAEPGPSGANVLTF. Beyond the CDR3, the reference TRBV9 and TRBJ2-6 genes provide the residues; the full variable domain reads: DSGVTQTPKHLITATGQRVTLRCSPRSGDLSVYWYQQSLDQGLQFLIQYYNGEERAKGNILERFSAQQFPDLHSELNLSSLELGDSALYFCASSVAAEPGPSGANVLTFGAGSRLTVL.